The clone carrying this T cell receptor (beta chain) showed up many times. The antigen remains undetermined. Germline V CDR1 and CDR2: SGHTA, FQGNSA. Trimming left V 4 bases short and J 4 bases short, with 29 bases between. The CDR3 extends over 19 amino acids. The data belong to a study of T cell repertoires in cytomegalovirus infection. Study at large: Newly reported HLA-C-restricted and thoroughly characterized HLA-B-restricted CMV epitopes were employed. A matching HLA type, together with CMV infection, was signaled by public TCR beta signatures. Study observations and caveats: Totalled public TCR beta family frequency picked out people who carried CMV plus the relevant HLA.

MiXCR was run by TCRdb on the reads, yielding one entry per CDR3 protein. The table includes hundreds of thousands of distinct CDR3 sequences, around 29% detected once. The receptor comes from a human donor in good health (CMV status not recorded). Some clones in this sample may be carry-over from other donors' samples. The chain is built from TRBV7-2 and TRBJ2-7, with D tentatively TRBD2 (8 bases). Here the sequenced sample was cultured CD8+ T cells from PBMCs, taken from culture after CMV antigen stimulation. In nucleotides, the CDR3 is TGTGCCAGCAGCTCGCGGACCCGGGAGGGGGCCTTTCGGGGTTACGAGCAGTACTTC. Translating it yields CASSSRTREGAFRGYEQYF.